This TCR beta chain was observed in a study of T-cell reconstitution after alpha-beta-depleted transplantation in children. Preparation of the TCRbeta library used unique molecular identifiers. TCRdb passed the PCR reads through MiXCR, listing each CDR3 protein once. The data show about 500,000 distinct CDR3 sequences, 32% seen once. The CDR3 is 11 residues long. Trimming removed 6 bases from V and 14 bases from J, with 14 bases in between. The chain links TRBV12-3 or TRBV12-4 to TRBJ2-4; the D is unclear. The TCR sequence derives from a human donor who donated a stem cell graft to a child with aplastic anemia. The sequencing here drew on PBMCs from the stem cell graft donor, taken from the stem cell graft. The DNA of the CDR3 is TGTGCCAGCAGATACGGCAGGTGGAAGTACTTC. Protein: CASRYGRWKYF.